This TCR beta chain came from a study of OX40 agonist ivuxolimab in advanced cancers. In the study overall: Ivuxolimab, which targeted the costimulatory receptor OX40 (CD134), was an agonistic, fully human IgG2 monoclonal antibody. Patients were allowed to have had prior anti-PD-1, anti-PD-L1 or anti-CTLA-4 therapy, and 40% of the dose-escalation patients had previously received checkpoint inhibitors. The purpose of peripheral TCRbeta sequencing was to test whether ivuxolimab changed TCR sequence diversity and led to clonal T-cell expansion. Three dose-escalation patients achieved partial responses, one with hepatocellular carcinoma and two with cutaneous melanoma. Of the approximately 50 patients in dose escalation, about 20 had hepatocellular carcinoma, about 15 had melanoma, 9 had renal cell carcinoma and 9 had head and neck cancer. In the dose-escalation cohort, nearly 85% of patients were male, and the mean age was roughly 60 years with a range of about 20 to 80. Intravenous ivuxolimab was administered to patients every 2 weeks at six dose levels: 0.01, 0.1, 0.3, 1.5, 3 and 10 mg/kg. The monotherapy dose-escalation portion (N of about 50 patients) of the phase I ivuxolimab trial is reported in the paper. What the study reported, not specific to this receptor: Low levels of normalized T-cell clonal expansion were also shown by some nonresponding patients. Which antigens the clonally expanded peripheral T cells were specific for was not determined. Partial responders in the 0.1-3.0 mg/kg groups had among the lowest normalized peripheral clonal expansion, especially among CD8+ T cells. After ivuxolimab, CD8+ T cells had more expanded clones than CD4+ T cells on average. At doses of 0.1 to 3.0 mg/kg, clonal expansion of both CD4+ and CD8+ blood T cells was observed from baseline to week 6.

On this clone itself: The antigen this receptor binds is unknown. One base away there is no much larger clone; base qualities are not given.

Patients with autoimmune disease history or receiving systemic immunosuppression were excluded from the trial. Peripheral blood for TCR sequencing was collected from all dose cohorts at baseline, on cycle 4 day 1, and on cycle 7 day 1. The samples were taken from a phase I, first-in-human, multicenter, open-label dose-escalation trial of ivuxolimab. Adults with locally advanced or metastatic head and neck squamous cell, hepatocellular, melanoma or renal cell carcinoma were enrolled in the trial. Before TCR sequencing, CD4+ T cells and CD8+ T cells from peripheral blood were sorted into separate populations. To sequence the TCRbeta CDR3 region, genomic DNA was isolated from the sorted cells. The immunoSEQ Assay was used to sequence the TCRbeta CDR3 regions. In TCRdb, the immuneACCESS table is reduced to in-frame sequences with V and J assigned. These tables do not hold every clone; where another copy was compared, an unresolved V gene accounts for under half, and the others remain unexplained. Recorded for this sample are 55,000 to 90,000 clones; about four fifths of them occurred a single time. The ten largest clones take up approximately 1% of the sample.

At the junction V is shortened by 6 bases and J by 3 bases, with 21 bases in between. Spanning cysteine to phenylalanine, the CDR3 consists of 17 amino acids. Only the CDR3 DNA stays, 51 bases, in frame from base 1. As encoded in the germline V gene (reference sequence), CDR1 is SEHNR while CDR2 is FQNEAQ. The sequence was collected from an adult with an advanced solid tumor such as melanoma, head and neck, liver or kidney cancer. The rearranged segments are TRBV7-9 and TRBJ1-5; no D gene call is confident. The sample here was CD4+ or CD8+ T cells sorted from blood, taken in a trial of the OX40 agonist ivuxolimab. CDR3 region: CASRPIVGRSPNQPQHF. The sequenced DNA: TGTGCCAGCAGGCCAATAGTCGGGAGGTCCCCCAATCAGCCCCAGCATTTT.